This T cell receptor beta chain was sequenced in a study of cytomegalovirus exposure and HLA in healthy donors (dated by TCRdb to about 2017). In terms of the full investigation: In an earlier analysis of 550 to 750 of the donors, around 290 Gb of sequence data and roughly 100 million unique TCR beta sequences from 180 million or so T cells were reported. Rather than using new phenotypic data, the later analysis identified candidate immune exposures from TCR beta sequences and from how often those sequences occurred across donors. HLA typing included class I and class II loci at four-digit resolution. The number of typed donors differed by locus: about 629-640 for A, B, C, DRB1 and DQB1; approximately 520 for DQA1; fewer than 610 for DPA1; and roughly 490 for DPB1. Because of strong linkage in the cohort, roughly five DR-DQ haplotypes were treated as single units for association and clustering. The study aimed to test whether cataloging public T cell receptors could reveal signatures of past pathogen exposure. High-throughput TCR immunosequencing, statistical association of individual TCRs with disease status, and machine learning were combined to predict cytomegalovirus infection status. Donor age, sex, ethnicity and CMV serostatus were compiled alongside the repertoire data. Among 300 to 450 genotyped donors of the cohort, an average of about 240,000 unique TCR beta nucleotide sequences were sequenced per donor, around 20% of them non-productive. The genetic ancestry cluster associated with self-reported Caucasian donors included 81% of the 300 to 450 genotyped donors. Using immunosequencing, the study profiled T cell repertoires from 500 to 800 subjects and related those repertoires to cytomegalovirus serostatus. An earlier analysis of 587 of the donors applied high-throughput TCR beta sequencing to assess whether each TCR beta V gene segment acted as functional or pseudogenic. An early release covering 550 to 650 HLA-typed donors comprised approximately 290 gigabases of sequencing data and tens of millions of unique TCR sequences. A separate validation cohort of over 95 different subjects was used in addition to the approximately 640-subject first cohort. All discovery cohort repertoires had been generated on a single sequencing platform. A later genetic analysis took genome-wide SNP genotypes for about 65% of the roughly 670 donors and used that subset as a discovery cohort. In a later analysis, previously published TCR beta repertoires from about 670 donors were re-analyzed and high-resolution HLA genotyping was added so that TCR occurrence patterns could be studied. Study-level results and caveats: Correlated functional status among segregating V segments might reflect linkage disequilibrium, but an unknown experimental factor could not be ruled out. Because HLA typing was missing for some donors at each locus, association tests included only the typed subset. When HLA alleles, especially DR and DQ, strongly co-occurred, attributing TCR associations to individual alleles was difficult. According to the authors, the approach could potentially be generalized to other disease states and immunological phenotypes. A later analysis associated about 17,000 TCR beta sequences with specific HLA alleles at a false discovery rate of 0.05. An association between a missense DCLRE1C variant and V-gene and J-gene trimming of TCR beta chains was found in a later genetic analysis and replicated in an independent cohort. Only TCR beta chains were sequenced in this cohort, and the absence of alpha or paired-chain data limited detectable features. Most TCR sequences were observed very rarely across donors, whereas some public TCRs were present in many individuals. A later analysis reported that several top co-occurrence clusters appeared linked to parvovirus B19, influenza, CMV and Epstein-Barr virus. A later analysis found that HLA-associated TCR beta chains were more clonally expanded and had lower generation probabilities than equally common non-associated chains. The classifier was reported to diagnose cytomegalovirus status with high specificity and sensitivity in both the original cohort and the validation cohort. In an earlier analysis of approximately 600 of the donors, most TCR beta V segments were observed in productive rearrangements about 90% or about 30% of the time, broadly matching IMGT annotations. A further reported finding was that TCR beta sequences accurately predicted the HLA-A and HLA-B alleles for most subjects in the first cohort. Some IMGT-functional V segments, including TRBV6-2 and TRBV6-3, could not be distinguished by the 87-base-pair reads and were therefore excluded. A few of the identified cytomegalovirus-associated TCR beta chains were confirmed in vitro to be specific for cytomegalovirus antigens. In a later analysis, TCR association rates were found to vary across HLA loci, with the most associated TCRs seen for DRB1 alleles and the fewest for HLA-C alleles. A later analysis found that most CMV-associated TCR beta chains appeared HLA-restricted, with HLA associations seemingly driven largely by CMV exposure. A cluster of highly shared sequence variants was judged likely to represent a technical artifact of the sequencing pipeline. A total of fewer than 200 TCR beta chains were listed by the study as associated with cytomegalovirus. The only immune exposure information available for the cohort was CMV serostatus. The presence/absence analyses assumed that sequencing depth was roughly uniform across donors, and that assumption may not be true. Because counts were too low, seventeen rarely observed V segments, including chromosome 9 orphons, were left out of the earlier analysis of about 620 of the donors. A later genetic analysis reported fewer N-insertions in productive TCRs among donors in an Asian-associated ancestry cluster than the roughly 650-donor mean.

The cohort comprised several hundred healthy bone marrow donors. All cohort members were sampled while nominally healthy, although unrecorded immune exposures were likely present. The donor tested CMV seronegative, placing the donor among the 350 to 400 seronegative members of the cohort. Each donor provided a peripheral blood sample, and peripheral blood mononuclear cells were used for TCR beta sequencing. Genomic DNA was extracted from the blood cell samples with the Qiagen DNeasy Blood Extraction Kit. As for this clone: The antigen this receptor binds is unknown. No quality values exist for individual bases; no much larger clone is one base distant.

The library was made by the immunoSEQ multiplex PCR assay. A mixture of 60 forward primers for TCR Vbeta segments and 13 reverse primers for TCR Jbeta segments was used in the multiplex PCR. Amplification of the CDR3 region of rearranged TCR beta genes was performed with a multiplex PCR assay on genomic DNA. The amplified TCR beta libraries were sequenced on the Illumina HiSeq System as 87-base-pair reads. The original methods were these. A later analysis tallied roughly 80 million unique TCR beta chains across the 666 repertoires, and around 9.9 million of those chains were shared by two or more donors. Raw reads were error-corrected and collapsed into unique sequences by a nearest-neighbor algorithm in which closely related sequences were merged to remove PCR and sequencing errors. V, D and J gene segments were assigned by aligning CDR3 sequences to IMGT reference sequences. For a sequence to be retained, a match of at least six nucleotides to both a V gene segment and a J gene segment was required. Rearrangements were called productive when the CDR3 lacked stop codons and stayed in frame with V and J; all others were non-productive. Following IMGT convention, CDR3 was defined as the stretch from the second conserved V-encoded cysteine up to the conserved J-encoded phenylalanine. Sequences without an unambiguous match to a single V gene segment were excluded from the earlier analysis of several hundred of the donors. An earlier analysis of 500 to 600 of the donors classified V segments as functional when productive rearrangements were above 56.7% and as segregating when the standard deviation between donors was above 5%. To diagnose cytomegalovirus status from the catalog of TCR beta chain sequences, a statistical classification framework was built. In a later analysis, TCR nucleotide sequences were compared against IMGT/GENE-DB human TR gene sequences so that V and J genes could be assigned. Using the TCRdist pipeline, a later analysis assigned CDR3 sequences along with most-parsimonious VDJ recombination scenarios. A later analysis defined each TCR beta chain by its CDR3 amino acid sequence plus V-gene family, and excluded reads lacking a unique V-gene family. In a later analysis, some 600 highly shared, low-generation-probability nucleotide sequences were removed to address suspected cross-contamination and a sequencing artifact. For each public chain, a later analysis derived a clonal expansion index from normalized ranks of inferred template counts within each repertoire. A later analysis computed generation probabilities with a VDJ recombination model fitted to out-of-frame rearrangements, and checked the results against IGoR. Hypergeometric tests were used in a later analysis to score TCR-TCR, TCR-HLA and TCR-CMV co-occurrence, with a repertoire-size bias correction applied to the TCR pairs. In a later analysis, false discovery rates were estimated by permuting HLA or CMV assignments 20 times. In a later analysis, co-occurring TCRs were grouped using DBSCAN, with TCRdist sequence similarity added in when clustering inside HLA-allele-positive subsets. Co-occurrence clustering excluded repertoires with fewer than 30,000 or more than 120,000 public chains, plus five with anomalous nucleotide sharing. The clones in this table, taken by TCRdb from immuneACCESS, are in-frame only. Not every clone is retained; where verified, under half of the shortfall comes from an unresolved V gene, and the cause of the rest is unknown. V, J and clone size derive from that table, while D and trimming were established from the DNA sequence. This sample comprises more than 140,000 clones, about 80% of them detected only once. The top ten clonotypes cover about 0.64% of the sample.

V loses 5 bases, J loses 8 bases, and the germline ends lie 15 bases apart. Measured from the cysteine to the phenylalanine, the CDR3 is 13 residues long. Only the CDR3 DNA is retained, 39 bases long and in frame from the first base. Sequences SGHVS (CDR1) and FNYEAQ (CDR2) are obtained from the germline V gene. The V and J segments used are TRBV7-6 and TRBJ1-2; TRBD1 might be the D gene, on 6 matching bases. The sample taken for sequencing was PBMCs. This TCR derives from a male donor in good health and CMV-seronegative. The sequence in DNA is TGTGCCAGCAGCCTCCTTGGGGGGGGCGGCTACACCTTC. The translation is CASSLLGGGGYTF.